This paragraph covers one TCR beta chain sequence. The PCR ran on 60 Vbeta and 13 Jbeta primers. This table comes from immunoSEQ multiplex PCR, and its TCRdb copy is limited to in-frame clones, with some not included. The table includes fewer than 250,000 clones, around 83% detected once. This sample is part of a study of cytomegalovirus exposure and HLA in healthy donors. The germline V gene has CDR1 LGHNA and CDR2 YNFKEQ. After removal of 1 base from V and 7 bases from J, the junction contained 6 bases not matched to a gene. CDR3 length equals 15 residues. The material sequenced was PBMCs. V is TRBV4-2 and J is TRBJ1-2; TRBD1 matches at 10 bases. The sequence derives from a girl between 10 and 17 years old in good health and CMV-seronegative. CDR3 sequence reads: CASSQAGTGAGGYTF. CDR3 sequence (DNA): TGTGCCAGCAGCCAAGCCGGGACAGGGGCGGGTGGCTACACCTTC.